This TCR beta chain derives from a study of cytomegalovirus exposure and HLA in healthy donors. Primers included in the PCR were 60 Vbeta and 13 Jbeta primers. The assay was immunoSEQ multiplex PCR, and TCRdb's table has in-frame clones only and misses some. The sample has some 120,000 clones; over 60% are singletons. This clone was seen just once. This clonotype was sampled from a man aged 25 to 40 in good health and CMV-seropositive. The specimen sequenced was PBMCs.

The CDR3 DNA sequence: TGTGCCAGCAGTTTTCTAACCCCAACAGGGGAGAGCACAGATACGCAGTATTTT. Protein product: CASSFLTPTGESTDTQYF. The V and J genes are TRBV27 and TRBJ2-3; TRBD1 matches at 7 bases. Germline trimming cut 3 bases from V and 0 bases from J; bases unmatched to any gene: 12. Germline V lookup: CDR1 MNHEY, CDR2 SMNVEV (reference sequence). The CDR3 extends over 18 amino acids.